This is a list of T cell receptor beta chains from one sample in a study of blood T cells in healthy people across ages. TCRdb recomputed calls from the 5' RACE reads with MiXCR, one row per CDR3 protein. The sample contains almost 800,000 distinct CDR3 sequences, more than 45% of which appear only once. Sequenced material: blood. The receptors stem from a young man in good health. CDR3s include the opening cysteine and the closing phenylalanine or tryptophan. The order of the fields is V gene, J gene, clone size, CDR3 protein. Not every row has a clone size; where given, it reads once, few, many or a size class.

v_gene: TRBV2; j_gene: TRBJ1-2; abundance: NA; CDR3aa: CASSEALRQGVYGYTF
v_gene: TRBV7-2; j_gene: TRBJ2-1; abundance: NA; CDR3aa: CASSLGGPDNEQFF
v_gene: TRBV20-1; j_gene: TRBJ2-5; abundance: many; CDR3aa: CSARTRGETQYF
v_gene: TRBV25-1; j_gene: TRBJ1-2; abundance: NA; CDR3aa: CASAKGTGGTGYGYTF
v_gene: TRBV20-1; j_gene: TRBJ2-7; abundance: NA; CDR3aa: CSARATVGIYEQYF
v_gene: TRBV7-9; j_gene: TRBJ2-1; abundance: NA; CDR3aa: CASSSGGQHNEQFF
v_gene: TRBV28; j_gene: TRBJ2-1; abundance: NA; CDR3aa: CASLIAGGPIQGQFF
v_gene: TRBV28; j_gene: TRBJ1-2; abundance: NA; CDR3aa: CASSIHREAMGYTF
v_gene: TRBV29-1; j_gene: TRBJ2-7; abundance: few; CDR3aa: CSVGGTSGGYPYEQYF
v_gene: TRBV5-1; j_gene: NA; abundance: NA; CDR3aa: CASSPSRGEGETQYF
v_gene: TRBV5-1; j_gene: NA; abundance: NA; CDR3aa: CASSLGLGTGGEQYF
v_gene: TRBV29-1; j_gene: TRBJ1-1; abundance: NA; CDR3aa: CSVLRGNTEAFF
v_gene: TRBV7-2; j_gene: TRBJ1-1; abundance: few; CDR3aa: CASSLSHGAAFF
v_gene: TRBV29-1; j_gene: TRBJ2-7; abundance: few; CDR3aa: CSVRTDRIYEQYF
v_gene: TRBV6-4; j_gene: TRBJ2-7; abundance: NA; CDR3aa: CASSVGSGPSYEQYF
v_gene: TRBV11-2; j_gene: TRBJ2-2; abundance: NA; CDR3aa: CASSFRDRGFGELFF
v_gene: TRBV4-3; j_gene: TRBJ2-1; abundance: few; CDR3aa: CASSQGGRARDEQFF
v_gene: TRBV3-1; j_gene: TRBJ2-3; abundance: few; CDR3aa: CASSPAVAGVTDTQYF
v_gene: TRBV29-1; j_gene: TRBJ2-1; abundance: NA; CDR3aa: CSVVGGRTSGREQFF
v_gene: TRBV2; j_gene: TRBJ1-6; abundance: NA; CDR3aa: CASSEETNNSPLHF
v_gene: TRBV16; j_gene: TRBJ2-7; abundance: NA; CDR3aa: CASSPRAGQSSYEQYF
v_gene: TRBV7-7; j_gene: TRBJ2-1; abundance: NA; CDR3aa: CASSRVTGNNEQFF
v_gene: TRBV7-2; j_gene: TRBJ2-3; abundance: NA; CDR3aa: CASSPGVGLAGGDTQYF
v_gene: TRBV20-1; j_gene: TRBJ2-3; abundance: NA; CDR3aa: CSAKISGFTDTQYF
v_gene: TRBV5-1; j_gene: TRBJ2-3; abundance: many; CDR3aa: CASSFGEITDTQYF
v_gene: TRBV6-5; j_gene: NA; abundance: NA; CDR3aa: CASRPGTSTYEQYF
v_gene: TRBV28; j_gene: TRBJ2-7; abundance: NA; CDR3aa: CATSPGKVYEQYF
v_gene: TRBV20-1; j_gene: TRBJ1-2; abundance: NA; CDR3aa: CSARPWESYGYTF
v_gene: TRBV10-3; j_gene: TRBJ2-7; abundance: NA; CDR3aa: CAISSRGLDDEQYF
v_gene: TRBV4-1; j_gene: TRBJ1-5; abundance: NA; CDR3aa: CASSPTQDAYSNQPQHF
v_gene: TRBV20-1; j_gene: TRBJ2-3; abundance: NA; CDR3aa: CSARRDGGDDTQYF